This TCR beta chain was sequenced during a study of blood T cell repertoires in COVID-19. Study summary: COVID-19 samples from acute and convalescent phases originated in the United States, Italy and Spain. The analysed material was cDNA or gDNA that came from T cells, B-cell-depleted T cells, or PBMCs.

Original processing methods: Estimates of nucleated cell counts were drawn from the amplification of reference gene primers. The data were produced by immunoSEQ multiplex PCR, yet TCRdb's version contains in-frame clones alone and is incomplete. That table gives V, J and clone size, and the DNA gave D and trimming. Of 71,000 or so clones listed, about four fifths are singletons. V lost 3 bases and J 7 bases, leaving 9 bases between the germline ends. This CDR3 is 12 amino acids long. Germline V lookup: CDR1 KGHSH, CDR2 LQKENI. The rearrangement links TRBV18 to TRBJ1-2; no clear D. Material: peripheral blood. The source of this sequence is a man in his sixties or seventies with acute or convalescent COVID-19. The CDR3 loop reads CASSPDVSGYTF. As DNA, the CDR3 is TGTGCCAGCTCACCCGATGTCAGTGGCTACACCTTC. Full variable domain (remainder filled in from reference TRBV18 and TRBJ1-2): NAGVMQNPRHLVRRRGQEARLRCSPMKGHSHVYWYRQLPEEGLKFMVYLQKENIIDESGMPKERFSAEFPKEGPSILRIQQVVRGDSAAYFCASSPDVSGYTFGSGTRLTVV.